Below, 20 T cell receptor beta chains from the same sample are listed, as sequenced in a study of blood T cells in healthy people across ages. Sample-barcoded 5' priming and a J-beta primer mix drove a second PCR of roughly 7 to 11 cycles. Each CDR3 protein gets one entry after TCRdb re-called the 5' RACE reads with MiXCR. The sample lists some 670,000 distinct CDR3 sequences; over 40% were seen once. Sequencing used blood. These receptors were taken from a woman of 80 years or more in good health.

The sample holds many counts of this clonotype. J is TRBJ2-3 and V is TRBV12-3 or TRBV12-4, with D possibly being TRBD1 (5 bases). Trimming cost V 10 bases and J 2 bases, with 16 bases left between them. The CDR3 consists of 14 residues. The CDR3 DNA reads TGTGCCACCCTACAGGACCTTGCCACAGATACGCAGTATTTT. It codes for CATLQDLATDTQYF.

The rearrangement uses TRBV20-1 and TRBJ1-2; D is possibly TRBD1 (5 bases). Trimming shortened V by 5 bases and J by 8 bases, and 21 bases separated the two germline ends. This CDR3 spans 14 amino acids. CDR1 DFQATT and CDR2 SNEGSKA come from the germline V gene (reference sequence). The DNA of the CDR3 is TGCAGTGCTGGACGTCAGGGACCCGTAAGCGGCTACACCTTC. This translates into CSAGRQGPVSGYTF.

This clonotype was seen ten or more times. The V gene is TRBV24-1, the J gene TRBJ2-3, with 7 bases matching TRBD1. CDR1 and CDR2 from the germline V gene are KGHDR and SFDVKD. The length of the CDR3 is 15 residues. With V trimmed by 5 bases and J by 2 bases, 6 bases remained unmatched. This CDR3 reads CATSAGDRFTDTQYF. CDR3 nucleotide sequence: TGTGCCACCAGTGCAGGGGACAGATTCACAGATACGCAGTATTTT.

The chain has TRBV12-3 or TRBV12-4 and TRBJ1-1, with TRBD1 as a possible D gene (5 bases). The CDR3 contains 16 residues. The germline V and J ends were trimmed by 6 bases and 1 base, with 18 bases remaining between them. CDR3 DNA sequence: TGTGCCAGCAGAGCTACAGGAAACCTAGCGAACACTGAAGCTTTCTTT. This translates into CASRATGNLANTEAFF.

The chain links TRBV30 to TRBJ2-1, with TRBD2 matching 13 bases. Germline V gene data show CDR1 as GTSNPN and CDR2 as SVGIG (reference sequence). This CDR3 comprises 15 residues. The ends lost 1 base at V and 9 bases at J; junction bases unmatched: 6. Here the CDR3 reads CAWSARTSGGVEQFF. DNA for the CDR3: TGTGCCTGGAGTGCCCGGACTAGCGGGGGAGTTGAGCAGTTCTTC.

This clonotype was seen many times. The chain carries TRBV6-5 and TRBJ1-4; a possible D gene is TRBD1 (5 bases). The CDR3 totals 14 residues. Germline loops: CDR1 MNHEY, CDR2 SVGAGI. Deletions cut 5 bases from V and 6 bases from J, with 13 bases between. The CDR3 nucleotides read TGTGCCAGCAGTCCGCAGGGATTGGATGAAAAACTGTTTTTT. This translates into CASSPQGLDEKLFF.

The chain uses TRBV6-5 and TRBJ2-1; the match to TRBD2 covers 11 bases. The tail of the sequence fits TRBJ2-7 better, so the J call may be wrong. Germline V gives CDR1 MNHEY, CDR2 SVGAGI. The CDR3 is made up of 15 amino acids. CDR3 in DNA: TGTGCCAGCACCCGAACTAGCGGGAGTAGCAATGAGCAGTACTTC. Translating gives CASTRTSGSSNEQYF.

This clonotype was recorded a few times. The DNA for the CDR3 is TGTGCCACCCGACTGCGGGGCGGGGAGCTGTTTTTT. It is translated as CATRLRGGELFF. This rearrangement joins TRBV10-3 to TRBJ2-2, with D perhaps matching TRBD2 (6 bases). The CDR3 contains 12 residues. Per the germline V gene, CDR1 is ENHRY and CDR2 is SYGVKD. V shed 10 bases and J shed 7 bases, with 13 bases lying between them.

This clonotype was seen a few times. V is TRBV30 and J is TRBJ1-4; D call uncertain. The CDR3 has 15 amino acids. The germline CDR1 and CDR2 sequences are GTSNPN and SVGIG (reference sequence). V was shortened by 5 bases and J by 1 base, with 14 bases between the two germline ends. This chain's CDR3 is CAWANEGGTNEKLFF. Here the CDR3 DNA reads TGTGCCTGGGCCAACGAGGGAGGAACTAATGAAAAACTGTTTTTT. Full variable domain (remainder filled in from reference TRBV30 and TRBJ1-4): SQTIHQWPATLVQPVGSPLSLECTVEGTSNPNLYWYRQAAGRGLQLLFYSVGIGQISSEVPQNLSASRPQDRQFILSSKKLLLSDSGFYLCAWANEGGTNEKLFFGSGTQLSVL.

A remark on this clonotype: This may be a read error: a much more frequent sequence differs by one nucleotide. CDR3 region: CSATQAPSGASNEQYF. The CDR3 region has the DNA TGCAGTGCTACGCAAGCTCCTAGCGGAGCCTCCAATGAGCAGTACTTC. The V call is TRBV20-1, the J call TRBJ2-7, with TRBD2 matching 7 bases. Trimming took 4 bases from V and 7 from J; bases not matched to a gene: 19. CDR3 size: 16 residues. The V gene's germline CDR1 is DFQATT and CDR2 SNEGSKA (reference sequence).

The chain links TRBV5-1 to TRBJ1-2; unclear D gene. CDR3 size: 20 residues. Germline loops: CDR1 SGHRS, CDR2 YFSETQ. With 0 bases removed from V and 3 bases from J, the gap between germline ends came to 27 bases. The CDR3, as DNA: TGCGCCAGCAGCTTGGCCGTGGCCACCCACGAGGCGTTCACTTACTATGGCTACACCTTC. Translated: CASSLAVATHEAFTYYGYTF.

The chain uses TRBV4-3 and TRBJ1-6; no firm D call. The germline V gene encodes CDR1 LGHNA and CDR2 YSLEER. Trimming cost V 0 bases and J 10 bases, with 13 bases left between them. The CDR3 is 15 residues long. For the CDR3, the DNA is TGCGCCAGCAGCCAAGAATGGAGCGTCCGATCACCCCTCCACTTT. Translation gives CASSQEWSVRSPLHF.

This clonotype was recorded many times. The CDR3 sequence: CASSPTSTGEQFF. CDR3 DNA: TGTGCCAGCAGTCCGACGAGTACGGGTGAGCAGTTCTTC. The chain joins TRBV6-2 or TRBV6-3 to TRBJ2-1; D uncertain. V lost 5 bases and J lost 9, with 14 bases in between. CDR1 is MNHEY, CDR2 SVGEGT, per germline. The CDR3 extends over 13 amino acids.

This clonotype was detected ten times or more. The chain uses TRBV12-3 or TRBV12-4 and TRBJ2-1, with D perhaps matching TRBD2 (5 bases). CDR3 length: 16 amino acids. Trimming shortened V by 7 bases and J by 3 bases, and 19 bases separated the two germline ends. The CDR3 here is CASNSADTGNYNEQFF. DNA of the CDR3: TGTGCCAGCAACTCGGCTGACACGGGGAACTACAATGAGCAGTTCTTC.

This clonotype was seen ten or more times. The chain recombines TRBV7-2 with TRBJ2-3; D remains unclear. CDR1 and CDR2 (germline): SGHTA, FQGNSA. Deletions cut 4 bases from V and 0 bases from J, with 8 bases between. This CDR3 region has 14 residues. The CDR3 reads CASSWARSTDTQYF. The CDR3 DNA follows: TGTGCCAGCAGCTGGGCGAGGAGCACAGATACGCAGTATTTT.

This clonotype was seen only a few times. The chain is built from TRBV7-2 and TRBJ2-2; 13 nucleotides align to TRBD2. Trimming at V came to 5 bases and at J to 3 bases, leaving 6 bases not matched to a gene. The CDR3 contains 17 residues. Germline CDR1 reads SGHTA; CDR2 reads FQGNSA. This CDR3 reads CASSPRTSGRDTGELFF. DNA of the CDR3: TGTGCCAGCAGCCCTCGGACTAGCGGGAGAGACACCGGGGAGCTGTTTTTT.

This clonotype was recorded only once. This chain uses TRBV3-1 with TRBJ1-2, with TRBD1 as a possible D gene (5 bases). The V gene's germline CDR1 is LGHDT and CDR2 YNNKEL (reference sequence). The germline V and J ends were trimmed by 3 bases and 4 bases, with 21 bases remaining between them. The CDR3 has 17 amino acids. CDR3 sequence reads: CASSHPSVGALGYGYTF. For the CDR3, the DNA is TGTGCCAGCAGCCACCCATCTGTAGGGGCTCTAGGCTATGGCTACACCTTC.

This clonotype turned up a few times. The DNA for the CDR3 is TGTGCCAGCAGCTTAGTCGACTACACCTTC. It encodes CASSLVDYTF. J is TRBJ1-2 and V is TRBV5-5; D is ambiguous. CDR1 and CDR2 from the germline V gene are SGHKS and YYEKEE (reference sequence). This CDR3 comprises 10 residues. V was trimmed by 2 bases and J by 10 bases, leaving 6 bases between them.

The rearrangement joins TRBV10-3 to TRBJ2-5, with D unresolved. CDR3 size: 14 residues. V lost 11 bases and J lost 4, with 20 bases in between. Looked up from germline, CDR1 is ENHRY and CDR2 is SYGVKD. CDR3 sequence reads: CASPGTASGETQYF. The CDR3 region has the DNA TGTGCCTCCCCGGGTACGGCCTCAGGAGAGACCCAGTACTTC.

Many counts were recorded for this clonotype. The chain couples TRBV28 to TRBJ2-7, with D perhaps matching TRBD1 (6 bases). From germline, CDR1 is MDHEN and CDR2 SYDVKM. The length of the CDR3 is 12 residues. V was trimmed by 3 bases and J by 6 bases, leaving 9 bases between them. Here the CDR3 reads CASSFTGREQYF. CDR3 in DNA: TGTGCCAGCAGTTTTACAGGGCGCGAGCAGTACTTC.